A single count supports the clone carrying this T cell receptor beta chain. These data belong to a study of shared clonotypes between healthy human individuals. Overall study: Three men and a couple of women, aged 18 to 49, were donors.

This CDR3 has 14 residues. CDR1 is SGHDN, CDR2 FVKESK, per germline. Trimming cost V 0 bases and J 4 bases; bases outside gene matches: 2. The material for each subset, its genomic DNA, was split evenly across several immunoSEQ plates. Sequencing used immunoSEQ multiplex PCR; TCRdb keeps in-frame clones, though not all of them. The sample consists of about 500,000 clones, roughly three quarters of them appearing once. The chain carries TRBV14 and TRBJ1-2; 7 bases match TRBD1. This TCR was sampled from a woman aged 40 to 55 in good health. Some clones in this sample may be carry-over from other donors' samples. What was sequenced was PBMCs. The CDR3 protein is CASSQDRDSYGYTF. The CDR3, as DNA: TGTGCCAGCAGCCAAGATCGGGACAGCTATGGCTACACCTTC.